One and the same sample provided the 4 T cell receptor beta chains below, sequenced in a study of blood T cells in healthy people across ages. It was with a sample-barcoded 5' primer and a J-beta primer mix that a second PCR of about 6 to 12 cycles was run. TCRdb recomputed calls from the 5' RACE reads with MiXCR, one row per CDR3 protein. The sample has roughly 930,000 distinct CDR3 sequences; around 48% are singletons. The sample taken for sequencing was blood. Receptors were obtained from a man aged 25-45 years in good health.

DNA for the CDR3: TGCAGTGCTAGAGATAGATCTAGCGGGGGGGCGGACACCGGGGAGCTGTTTTTT. Encoded protein: CSARDRSSGGADTGELFF. The rearrangement joins TRBV20-1 to TRBJ2-2, with 12 bases aligning to TRBD2. The CDR3 has 18 residues. V lost 0 bases to trimming and J lost 3 bases; unmatched junction nucleotides: 8. Germline V gene sequence: CDR1 DFQATT, CDR2 SNEGSKA (reference sequence).

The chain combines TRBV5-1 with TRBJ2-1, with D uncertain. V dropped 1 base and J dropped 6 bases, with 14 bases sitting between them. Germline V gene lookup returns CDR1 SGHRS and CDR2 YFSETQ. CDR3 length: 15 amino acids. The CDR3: CASSLPTPGGNEQFF. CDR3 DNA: TGCGCCAGCAGCTTGCCCACCCCGGGCGGCAATGAGCAGTTCTTC.

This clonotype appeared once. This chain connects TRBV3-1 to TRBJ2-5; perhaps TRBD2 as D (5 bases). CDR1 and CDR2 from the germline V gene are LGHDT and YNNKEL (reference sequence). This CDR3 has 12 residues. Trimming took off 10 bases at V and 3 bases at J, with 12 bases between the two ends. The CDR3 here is CATGELEETQYF. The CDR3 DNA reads TGTGCCACTGGGGAGTTGGAAGAGACCCAGTACTTC.

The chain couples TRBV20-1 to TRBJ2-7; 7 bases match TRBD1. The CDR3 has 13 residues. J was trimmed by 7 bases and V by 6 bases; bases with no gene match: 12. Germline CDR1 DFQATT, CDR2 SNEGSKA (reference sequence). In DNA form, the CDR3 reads TGCAGTGCAACCGACAGGGTTCAGCGTGAGCAGTACTTC. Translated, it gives CSATDRVQREQYF.